This T cell receptor (beta chain) emerged from a study of T cell repertoires in cytomegalovirus infection. The ends lost 6 bases at V and 8 bases at J; junction bases unmatched: 13. CDR3 length: 16 amino acids. TCRdb processed the reads anew with MiXCR; each CDR3 protein has one entry. Found here are nearly 700,000 distinct CDR3 sequences, approximately 33% of them singletons; the top ten hold about 20%. A remark on this clonotype: Its specificity is unknown.

Overall study results and limits: Of the TCR beta families, the public ones yielded a cumulative frequency that identified carriers of CMV plus the relevant HLA.

V gene TRBV12-3 or TRBV12-4 combines with J gene TRBJ2-1; the match to TRBD2 covers 10 bases. This TCR came from a human donor in good health (CMV status not recorded). Some clones in this sample may be carry-over from other donors' samples. Source: cultured PBMCs, taken from culture after CMV antigen stimulation. The CDR3 DNA reads TGTGCCAGCAGGAGAGGGTTAGCGGGGGGCGTAGATGAGCAGTTCTTC. Translating it yields CASRRGLAGGVDEQFF.